This is a list of T cell receptor beta chains from one sample in a study of T cell responses to AZD1222 COVID-19 vaccine. Assay used: immunoSEQ multiplex PCR; TCRdb lists only in-frame clones, some missing. The sample lists 120,000 or so clones, approximately 85% seen once, with 18% in the top ten. The sample here was peripheral blood, taken on day 0 of MenACWY control vaccination. The receptors come from an adult in good health. CDR3s include the opening cysteine and the closing phenylalanine or tryptophan. D genes are given only for firm matches. Only part of the rows carry a size: once, few, many, or a class if the clone is expanded.

>-|TRBV11-1|-|TRBJ2-4
TGTGCCAGCAGCTTAGGTTCAGCCAAAAACATTCAGTACTTC
CASSLGSAKNIQYF
>TRBD2|TRBV6-5|-|TRBJ2-1
TGTGCCAGCATTGGCGGGAGGGCCTTCTTC
CASIGGRAFF
>-|TRBV20-1|-|TRBJ2-2
TGCAGTGCTCCCTCCGCCGGGGAGCTGTTTTTT
CSAPSAGELFF
>TRBD2|TRBV9|-|TRBJ2-7
TGTGCCAGCAGCCTCGGCCTAGCGGGAGTATCCGAGCAGTACTTC
CASSLGLAGVSEQYF
>-|TRBV6-6|-|TRBJ1-5
TGTGCCAGCAGCTTTGACGTTACCCAGCATTTT
CASSFDVTQHF
>-|TRBV5-1|-|TRBJ1-1
TGCGCCAGCAGCTTGGCCACAGGGACGGCTTTCTTT
CASSLATGTAFF
>-|TRBV6-5|once|TRBJ2-7
TGTGCCAGCAGTTACGGTCAGCTTGTCGAGCAGTACTTC
CASSYGQLVEQYF
>-|TRBV6-1|-|TRBJ1-6
TGTGCCAGCAGTGAAAACCTCCCAGCAGGGAATTCACCCCTCCACTTT
CASSENLPAGNSPLHF
>TRBD1|TRBV6-5|few|TRBJ1-3
TGTGCCAGCAGTCCCCGGACAGGGGGAAGGGGCACCATATATTTT
CASSPRTGGRGTIYF
>-|TRBV20-1|-|TRBJ1-2
TGCAGTGCTAATCAGGGGTACGGCTACACCTTC
CSANQGYGYTF
>TRBD2|TRBV3-1/TRBV3-2|-|TRBJ2-4
TGTGCCAGCAGTAAAACGGGCGGGAGGAGGATTCAGTACTTC
CASSKTGGRRIQYF
>-|TRBV13|-|TRBJ2-1
TGTGCCAGCAGCTACCCTACCCAACAGGGCAATGAGCAGTTCTTC
CASSYPTQQGNEQFF
>-|TRBV11-1|-|TRBJ2-5
TGTGCCAGCAGCTTACCAGCAGGGAAGAGACCCCAGTACTTC
CASSLPAGKRPQYF
>-|TRBV5-6|-|TRBJ1-4
TGTGCCAGCAGTTCCAGATATGAAAAACTGTTTTTT
CASSSRYEKLFF
>TRBD2|TRBV7-9|-|TRBJ2-1
TGTGCCAGCAGCTTAGGTAGCGGGAGGGCCCCCGGGAATGAGCAGTTCTTC
CASSLGSGRAPGNEQFF
>-|TRBV4-1|-|TRBJ2-7
TGCGCCAGCAGCCAAGGGGACTCTGGCAGTTACTACGAGCAGTACTTC
CASSQGDSGSYYEQYF
>-|TRBV27|once|TRBJ2-7
TGTGCCAGCAGCCTATCCGGCGTCTCCTACGAGCAGTACTTC
CASSLSGVSYEQYF
>-|TRBV19|-|TRBJ2-1
TGTGCCAGTAGTATAGTAGGGAGCAGGGGTGAGCAGTTCTTC
CASSIVGSRGEQFF
>TRBD2|TRBV28|-|TRBJ2-7
TGTGCCAGCAGCTCACCGGGACTAGCGGCACCTTTACAGTACTTC
CASSSPGLAAPLQYF
>-|TRBV6-4|few|TRBJ2-3
TGTGCCAGCAGTGACTCGAGTTTTGCAGATACGCAGTATTTT
CASSDSSFADTQYF
>-|TRBV6-4|few|TRBJ1-2
TGTGCCAGCAGTGACTCGAGTCAGGGAGGGTTCTATGGCTACACCTTC
CASSDSSQGGFYGYTF
>TRBD2|TRBV5-1|once|TRBJ2-1
TGCGCCAGCACCGAAGCGGGAGGGAAATACAATGAGCAGTTCTTC
CASTEAGGKYNEQFF
>TRBD1|TRBV2|-|TRBJ1-5
TGTGCCAGCAGGACCACAGGGGCTGGACAGCCCCAGCATTTT
CASRTTGAGQPQHF
>-|TRBV7-2|-|TRBJ1-4
TGTGCCAGCAACCGAAGGGGGGACAAGTATGAAAAACTGTTTTTT
CASNRRGDKYEKLFF
>-|TRBV28|-|TRBJ1-2
TGTGCCAGCAGTCCGTTAAGGGACGCCTATGGCTACACCTTC
CASSPLRDAYGYTF
>TRBD1|TRBV4-2|-|TRBJ1-5
TGTGCCAGCAGCCAAGAAGGGGGGAAGGGACAGCCCAATCAGCCCCAGCATTTT
CASSQEGGKGQPNQPQHF
>TRBD1|TRBV7-9|-|TRBJ2-1
TGTGCCAGCAGCCCGGACAGGGGCACCTACAATGAGCAGTTCTTC
CASSPDRGTYNEQFF
>-|TRBV6-2/TRBV6-3|few|TRBJ1-1
TGTGCCAGCAGTTCTCCTTCTGAAGCTTTCTTT
CASSSPSEAFF
>-|TRBV9|-|TRBJ1-5
TGTGCCAGCAGCGTAGGAGAGGGCAGCAATCAGCCCCAGCATTTT
CASSVGEGSNQPQHF
>TRBD1|TRBV27|-|TRBJ1-2
TGTGCCAGCAGTTTCCAGGGGGCCATTGGCTACACCTTC
CASSFQGAIGYTF
>-|TRBV5-5|-|TRBJ2-5
TGTGCCAGCAGCTTGGCAGGGTTCCAAGAGACCCAGTACTTC
CASSLAGFQETQYF
>-|TRBV15|-|TRBJ2-1
TGTGCCACCCGGGACACCGGCCTTGAGCAGTTCTTC
CATRDTGLEQFF
>-|TRBV24-1|-|TRBJ2-1
TGTGCCACCAGTGATTATGGTGACAATGAGCAGTTCTTC
CATSDYGDNEQFF
>-|TRBV5-5|-|TRBJ1-5
TGTGCCAGCAGCTTCATTCCCGGAGACGGCAATCAGCCCCAGCATTTT
CASSFIPGDGNQPQHF
>-|TRBV30|-|TRBJ2-7
TGTGCCTGGAGCAAGGGGGGGACCTCCTACGAGCAGTACTTC
CAWSKGGTSYEQYF
>-|TRBV19|-|TRBJ1-1
TGTGCCAGTACGCCCCCGGGCCCGAACACTGAAGCTTTCTTT
CASTPPGPNTEAFF
>TRBD1|TRBV19|-|TRBJ1-2
TGTGCCAGTAGTGCCTACAGGGGTCTTAACTATGGCTACACCTTC
CASSAYRGLNYGYTF
>TRBD2|TRBV12-3/TRBV12-4|-|TRBJ2-1
TGTGCCAGCAGTGTACCGGGGGGACGGGAGCAGTTCTTC
CASSVPGGREQFF
>TRBD1|TRBV12-3/TRBV12-4|-|TRBJ1-2
TGTGCCAGCAGTTTGCAGGGGGCAAGGGGCTACACCTTC
CASSLQGARGYTF
>-|TRBV5-1|-|TRBJ2-6
TGCGCCAGCAGTGTAGTCTCTGGGGCCAACGTCCTGACTTTC
CASSVVSGANVLTF
>-|TRBV19|-|TRBJ1-3
TGTGCCAGTAGTATCCTCCCAGGGACCCGCTCTGGAAACACCATATATTTT
CASSILPGTRSGNTIYF
>-|TRBV5-4|-|TRBJ2-7
TGTGCCAGCAGCTCGGGACTTCGAGAGCAGTACTTC
CASSSGLREQYF
>-|TRBV18|-|TRBJ1-2
TGTGCCAGCTCACCACCGAACAGGGTGGGCGGCTACACCTTC
CASSPPNRVGGYTF
>TRBD1|TRBV6-1|-|TRBJ1-2
TGTGCCAGCAGTGTCCACCGGGACAGGGTTTCTAACTATGGCTACACCTTC
CASSVHRDRVSNYGYTF